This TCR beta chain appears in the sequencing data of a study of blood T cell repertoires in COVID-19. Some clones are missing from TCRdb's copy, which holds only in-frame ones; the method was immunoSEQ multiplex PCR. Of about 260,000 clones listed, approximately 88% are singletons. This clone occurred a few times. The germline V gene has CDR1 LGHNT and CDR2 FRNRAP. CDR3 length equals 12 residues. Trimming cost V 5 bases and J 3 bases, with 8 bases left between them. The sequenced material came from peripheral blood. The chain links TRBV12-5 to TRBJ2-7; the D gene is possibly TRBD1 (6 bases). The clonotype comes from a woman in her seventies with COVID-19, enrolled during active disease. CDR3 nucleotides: TGTGCTAGTGGTCGGACAGACTACGAGCAGTACTTC. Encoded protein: CASGRTDYEQYF.